This TCR beta chain was documented in a study of cytomegalovirus exposure and HLA in healthy donors. The PCR made use of 60 Vbeta and 13 Jbeta primers. Assay used: immunoSEQ multiplex PCR; TCRdb lists only in-frame clones, some missing. The sample yields more than 110,000 clones, 70% to 85% seen once. Unmatched junction bases numbered 4, after V lost 0 bases and J lost 3 bases. Looked up from germline, CDR1 is SGHNT and CDR2 is YENEEA. The CDR3 has 15 residues. Sequenced input: PBMCs. The V gene is TRBV11-3, the J gene TRBJ2-7, with 8 nucleotides matching TRBD2. This sequence was found in a man aged 25-45 years in good health and CMV-seropositive. CDR3: CASSLEAGEVYEQYF. The CDR3 DNA reads as TGTGCCAGCAGCTTAGAAGCGGGAGAGGTCTACGAGCAGTACTTC. Combining the CDR3 with reference TRBV11-3 and TRBJ2-7 gives the whole variable domain EAGVVQSPRYKIIEKKQPVAFWCNPISGHNTLYWYLQNLGQGPELLIRYENEEAVDDSQLPKDRFSAERLKGVDSTLKIQPAELGDSAVYLCASSLEAGEVYEQYFGPGTRLTVT.